The sequence of this TCR beta chain was determined in a study of T cell responses to AZD1222 COVID-19 vaccine. Using immunoSEQ multiplex PCR, the repertoire was profiled, and TCRdb retains in-frame clones only, with some absent. Of 120,000 to 150,000 clones listed, approximately 89% are singletons. This clone appeared once. Its antigen is not known. The study's findings and limits: Spike-specific TCR breadth and depth were elevated following two AZD1222 doses.

Analysis merged second doses at about 4 or about 12 weeks. The CDR3 contains 20 residues. Germline V lookup: CDR1 LGHDT, CDR2 YNNKEL (reference sequence). The junction had 10 bases not matched to a gene; V was cut back by 1 base and J by 2 bases. This chain joins TRBV3-1 (or the pseudogene TRBV3-2) and TRBJ2-3; 15 bases agree with TRBD2. The sample in question was peripheral blood, obtained 28 days after the second AZD1222 dose. The TCR was taken from an adult who received the AZD1222 COVID-19 vaccine. As DNA, the CDR3 is TGTGCCAGCAGCCAAGCCCCGGGACTAGCGGGAGGAAGGAACACAGATACGCAGTATTTT. The encoded protein is CASSQAPGLAGGRNTDTQYF.